These 25 T cell receptor beta chains came from one sample sequenced in a study of blood T cell repertoires in COVID-19 (dated by TCRdb to 2020 to 2022). Receptor libraries were prepared by the immunoSEQ multiplex PCR assay. TCRdb took over this immuneACCESS table, retaining in-frame rearrangements with V and J assigned. Such tables are incomplete; in checked studies, under half of the missing clones stem from an unresolved V gene, and the remainder is unexplained. The sample yields a few hundred thousand clones; roughly 88% were counted once. The ten top clones hold around 3% of the sample. The sample was peripheral blood. The receptor set was obtained from a woman in her twenties or thirties with active or convalescent COVID-19.

The rearrangement uses TRBV4-1 and TRBJ1-2, with D possibly TRBD1 on 5 matching bases. Germline V gene data show CDR1 as MGHRA and CDR2 as YSYEKL. V lost 1 base and J 7 bases, leaving 13 bases between the germline ends. CDR3 length: 14 residues. CDR3 in amino acids: CASSQVSRASGYTF. CDR3 nucleotides: TGCGCCAGCAGCCAAGTAAGCAGGGCTAGTGGCTACACCTTC.

The chain recombines TRBV19 with TRBJ1-2; tentatively, D is TRBD1 (6 bases). V gave up 7 bases and J gave up 4 bases, with 13 bases separating them. This CDR3 comprises 13 residues. Germline assignment: CDR1 LNHDA and CDR2 SQIVND (reference sequence). The CDR3 DNA reads TGTGCCAGTACCCCGGGAGGGGGCTATGGCTACACCTTC. Residues: CASTPGGGYGYTF.

The V and J genes are TRBV3-1 (or the pseudogene TRBV3-2) and TRBJ2-7, with TRBD1 matching 8 bases. The junction had 5 bases not matched to a gene; V was cut back by 4 bases and J by 0 bases. There are 15 residues in the CDR3. CDR1 LGHDT and CDR2 YNNKEL come from the germline V gene (reference sequence). The CDR3 loop reads CASSRGQGLSYEQYF. For the CDR3, the DNA is TGTGCCAGCAGCCGAGGACAGGGACTCTCCTACGAGCAGTACTTC.

In its sample, this clone was seen a few times. The V and J genes are TRBV7-2 and TRBJ2-5, with D uncertain. Germline CDR1 SGHTA, CDR2 FQGNSA. CDR3 length: 12 amino acids. V lost 1 base, J lost 9 bases, and 9 bases lay in between. The CDR3 spells CASSLGYRAQYF. CDR3 in DNA: TGTGCCAGCAGCTTAGGTTATCGGGCCCAGTACTTC.

The genes are TRBV10-3 and TRBJ1-2; D unresolved. There are 12 residues in the CDR3. Germline V gene lookup returns CDR1 ENHRY and CDR2 SYGVKD. The ends were cut back, 2 bases at V and 6 bases at J, with 7 bases in the middle. The CDR3 DNA is TGTGCCATCAGTGAGACTGGGCATGGCTACACCTTC. Residues: CAISETGHGYTF.

The rearrangement uses TRBV27 and TRBJ2-3; TRBD1 matches at 12 bases. Germline V CDR1 and CDR2: MNHEY, SMNVEV (reference sequence). V was pared by 5 bases and J by 13 bases, with 4 bases of the junction left unmatched. The CDR3 is 12 residues long. CDR3 in amino acids: CASSPGTGGKYF. In DNA form, the CDR3 reads TGTGCCAGCAGTCCCGGGACAGGGGGCAAGTATTTT.

This chain connects TRBV5-1 to TRBJ2-3; TRBD1 might be the D (5 bases). V was shortened by 2 bases and J by 5 bases, with 9 bases between the two germline ends. The germline gives CDR1 SGHRS, CDR2 YFSETQ. The CDR3 contains 13 residues. DNA for the CDR3: TGCGCCAGCAGCTTAGGGGCTATAGATACGCAGTATTTT. It specifies CASSLGAIDTQYF. The entire variable domain, with the rest obtained from reference TRBV5-1 and TRBJ2-3, is as follows: KAGVTQTPRYLIKTRGQQVTLSCSPISGHRSVSWYQQTPGQGLQFLFEYFSETQRNKGNFPGRFSGRQFSNSRSEMNVSTLELGDSALYLCASSLGAIDTQYFGPGTRLTVL.

As to this clone: At one end the junction does not follow the germline gene, possibly because of a read error. The chain carries TRBV6-5 and TRBJ2-7, with D unclear. Germline lookup yields CDR1 MNHEY and CDR2 SVGAGI. This CDR3 has 13 amino acids. The CDR3 region has the DNA TGTGCCAGCAGTGACTCTAGCTCCTACGAGCAGTACTTC. As protein: CASSDSSSYEQYF.

A remark on this clone: At the DNA level, this CDR3 is encoded by other sequences in the same sample as well. The chain is built from TRBV28 and TRBJ1-3; the D gene is possibly TRBD1 (6 bases). The V gene's germline CDR1 is MDHEN and CDR2 SYDVKM. The CDR3 runs to 14 residues. V was pared by 4 bases and J by 2 bases, with 9 bases between. CDR3 amino acids: CASSSPGAGNTIYF. The DNA for the CDR3 is TGTGCCAGCAGTTCCCCAGGGGCTGGAAACACCATATATTTT.

The chain couples TRBV5-1 to TRBJ2-5; D may be TRBD1 (5 bases). This CDR3 comprises 14 residues. V lost 0 bases, J lost 3 bases, and 9 bases lay in between. The V gene's germline CDR1 is SGHRS and CDR2 YFSETQ. CDR3 loop: CASSLETVEETQYF. CDR3 coding DNA: TGCGCCAGCAGCTTGGAGACAGTCGAAGAGACCCAGTACTTC.

This chain links TRBV27 with TRBJ1-1; no clear D. Trimming stripped 4 bases from V and 5 bases from J, with 11 bases between. Looked up from germline, CDR1 is MNHEY and CDR2 is SMNVEV (reference sequence). The CDR3 has 13 residues. The chain's CDR3 is CASSYDRGTEAFF. The DNA of the CDR3 is TGTGCCAGCAGTTACGACCGGGGAACTGAAGCTTTCTTT.

DNA for the CDR3: TGTGCCAGCAGCCCAAACGTACGAGGTGAAGCTTTCTTT. It is translated as CASSPNVRGEAFF. V gene TRBV9 combines with J gene TRBJ1-1; D gene ambiguous. The V gene lost 4 bases and the J gene lost 7 bases, with 14 bases spanning the gap. Germline V gene lookup returns CDR1 SGDLS and CDR2 YYNGEE. The CDR3 loop spans 13 amino acids.

This chain connects TRBV5-1 to TRBJ1-3, with D possibly matching TRBD1 (5 bases). Trimming removed 3 bases at V and 0 bases at J, with 7 bases between. Germline assignment: CDR1 SGHRS and CDR2 YFSETQ. This CDR3 has 14 residues. The CDR3 DNA sequence: TGCGCCAGCAGCTCTGACAGCTCTGGAAACACCATATATTTT. It yields the protein CASSSDSSGNTIYF. The variable domain in full, with the rest retrieved from reference TRBV5-1 and TRBJ1-3, is KAGVTQTPRYLIKTRGQQVTLSCSPISGHRSVSWYQQTPGQGLQFLFEYFSETQRNKGNFPGRFSGRQFSNSRSEMNVSTLELGDSALYLCASSSDSSGNTIYFGEGSWLTVV.

The chain has TRBV30 and TRBJ1-6; the match to TRBD1 covers 7 bases. Germline-derived CDR1 and CDR2 are GTSNPN and SVGIG (reference sequence). The CDR3 is 13 amino acids. The DNA of the CDR3 is TGTGCGTCACAGGGGTTGGGAAATTCACCCCTCCACTTT. Translation gives CASQGLGNSPLHF.

The chain links TRBV24-1 to TRBJ2-1; TRBD1 agrees at 12 bases. The junction had 6 bases not matched to a gene; V was cut back by 5 bases and J by 8 bases. The CDR3 totals 15 residues. Germline loops: CDR1 KGHDR, CDR2 SFDVKD. The CDR3 loop is CATSGRDRGRDEQFF. The DNA of the CDR3 is TGTGCCACCAGTGGCCGGGACAGGGGGCGGGATGAGCAGTTCTTC.

This chain links TRBV6-2 or TRBV6-3 with TRBJ2-5; the match to TRBD1 covers 10 bases. V dropped 0 bases and J dropped 5; count of bases not matched to a gene: 6. The CDR3 consists of 16 residues. Per germline, CDR1 MNHEY and CDR2 SVGEGT. CDR3 coding DNA: TGTGCCAGCAGTTACTCGAGGGACAGGGGACGGGAGACCCAGTACTTC. Translated, it gives CASSYSRDRGRETQYF.

CDR3 DNA sequence: TGTGCCAGCAGTTACGTGTTCCCTTCCTACGAGCAGTACTTC. Its protein product is CASSYVFPSYEQYF. The V call is TRBV6-2 or TRBV6-3, the J call TRBJ2-7; no reliable D call. CDR1 is MNHEY and CDR2 is SVGEGT in the germline V gene. V dropped 2 bases and J dropped 1 base, with 9 bases sitting between them. The CDR3 totals 14 residues.

The CDR3 reads CASSSTRGGGYEQYF. In DNA form, the CDR3 reads TGTGCCAGTAGTAGTACAAGGGGGGGCGGATACGAGCAGTACTTC. V and J are TRBV19 and TRBJ2-7; perhaps TRBD2 as D (7 bases). The V and J ends lost 4 bases and 4 bases respectively, with 17 bases between them. CDR3 length equals 15 residues. Looked up from germline, CDR1 is LNHDA and CDR2 is SQIVND (reference sequence).

The CDR3: CASSPDGGINSYEQYF. For the CDR3, the DNA is TGTGCCAGCTCTCCAGACGGGGGAATCAACTCCTACGAGCAGTACTTC. The genes are TRBV6-4 and TRBJ2-7; D is perhaps TRBD2 (6 bases). There are 16 residues in the CDR3. Germline values: CDR1 MRHNA, CDR2 SNTAGT. Trimming took 8 bases from V and 0 from J, leaving 20 bases between them.

This chain links TRBV12-3 or TRBV12-4 with TRBJ1-1, with 8 bases aligning to TRBD1. The junction had 8 bases not matched to a gene; V was cut back by 6 bases and J by 11 bases. This CDR3 has 12 amino acids. CDR3 bases: TGTGCCAGCAGCTTGCGGACAGGGAGGGCTTTCTTT. Translated: CASSLRTGRAFF.

This clone showed up just a few times. The rearrangement links TRBV28 to TRBJ1-1; unclear D gene. CDR1 is MDHEN and CDR2 is SYDVKM in the germline V gene. The CDR3 extends over 15 amino acids. V was pared by 5 bases and J by 0 bases, with 13 bases between. CDR3: CASSVLAYMNTEAFF. DNA for the CDR3: TGTGCCAGCAGTGTGCTGGCATATATGAACACTGAAGCTTTCTTT.

The J gene is TRBJ1-5, the V gene TRBV15, with a possible D match to TRBD1 (5 bases). The length of the CDR3 is 13 residues. Per the germline V gene, CDR1 is LNHNV and CDR2 is YYDKDF (reference sequence). V dropped 6 bases and J dropped 3 bases, with 9 bases sitting between them. CDR3 region: CATRGGYNQPQHF. The CDR3 DNA reads TGTGCCACCAGGGGGGGTTACAATCAGCCCCAGCATTTT.

The chain employs TRBV5-1 and TRBJ2-2, with 7 bases fitting TRBD1. This CDR3 spans 14 amino acids. V lost 0 bases, J lost 4 bases, and 0 bases stayed unmatched. Germline V gene data show CDR1 as SGHRS and CDR2 as YFSETQ. CDR3 DNA sequence: TGCGCCAGCAGCTTGGACAGGGGCACCGGGGAGCTGTTTTTT. Amino acid sequence: CASSLDRGTGELFF.

V and J are TRBV9 and TRBJ2-5; 10 bases agree with TRBD2. Trimming at V came to 4 bases and at J to 7 bases, leaving 16 bases not matched to a gene. This CDR3 comprises 17 residues. Looked up from germline, CDR1 is SGDLS and CDR2 is YYNGEE. The CDR3 region has the DNA TGTGCCAGCAGCCACCCAGGCAGCGGGGGGGCCTTGGGGACCCAGTACTTC. Protein product: CASSHPGSGGALGTQYF.

The J gene is TRBJ1-6, the V gene TRBV2; D gene ambiguous. The CDR3 loop spans 12 amino acids. The germline V and J ends were trimmed by 5 bases and 5 bases, with 4 bases remaining between them. CDR1 and CDR2 from the germline V gene are SNHLY and FYNNEI. The CDR3 DNA sequence: TGTGCCAGCAGTCAGGATAATTCACCCCTCCACTTT. It specifies CASSQDNSPLHF.